Below, 9 T cell receptor beta chains from the same sample are listed, as sequenced in a study of read filtering for tumor transcriptome and immune sequencing. From 350 to 500 ng of RNA, a library with molecular barcoded alpha/delta and beta/gamma adaptors was made. TCRdb analysed the reads with MiXCR anew, one entry per CDR3 protein. The table includes tens of thousands of distinct CDR3 sequences, about 22% detected once. The sequencing sample was made of a population of CD138-negative cells sorted from bone marrow. The origin of the receptors is a donor at least 40 years old with multiple myeloma.

This clonotype was detected many times. The V call is TRBV5-1, the J call TRBJ1-4; D not resolved. Per germline, CDR1 SGHRS and CDR2 YFSETQ. Trimming removed 2 bases from V and 5 bases from J, with 16 bases in between. The CDR3 is made up of 16 amino acids. The CDR3 region has the DNA TGCGCCAGCAGCTTAGAGGGTTCAGGCCGGAATGAAAAACTGTTTTTT. This translates into CASSLEGSGRNEKLFF.

A few counts support this clonotype. DNA of the CDR3: TGTGCCAGCAGCCAAGGCATTAATGAGCAGTTCTTC. This translates into CASSQGINEQFF. The chain combines TRBV4-2 with TRBJ2-1; D call uncertain. The CDR3 runs to 12 residues. The V gene lost 1 base and the J gene lost 7 bases, with 5 bases spanning the gap. Germline assignment: CDR1 LGHNA and CDR2 YNFKEQ.

This clonotype came up a few times. This may come from a read error, since a much larger clone is one base off. The chain carries TRBV7-3 and TRBJ2-2; D remains unclear. CDR1 is SGHTA, CDR2 FQGTGA, per germline. CDR3 size: 12 residues. The CDR3 DNA is TGTGCCAGCAGCTGGAACGCCGGGGAGCTGTTTTTT. Protein sequence: CASSWNAGELFF.

This clonotype has only a few counts. The chain is built from TRBV27 and TRBJ2-7, with TRBD2 matching over 7 bases. Looked up from germline, CDR1 is MNHEY and CDR2 is SMNVEV (reference sequence). The length of the CDR3 is 13 residues. The trim removed 8 bases at V and 4 bases at J, leaving 8 bases unmatched. DNA of the CDR3: TGTGCCAGCGGGGGAGGCGGGGGTTACGAGCAGTACTTC. The encoded protein is CASGGGGGYEQYF.

The sample holds many counts of this clonotype. The chain links TRBV3-1 to TRBJ1-4; D is undetermined. V lost 1 base, J lost 6 bases, and 6 bases lay in between. This CDR3 has 13 amino acids. Germline-derived CDR1 and CDR2 are LGHDT and YNNKEL (reference sequence). CDR3 loop: CASSQGNYEKLFF. CDR3 DNA sequence: TGTGCCAGCAGCCAAGGAAATTATGAAAAACTGTTTTTT.

This clonotype was seen a few times. V usage is TRBV9 and J usage is TRBJ2-7; weak D call: TRBD1 (6 bases). The ends were cut back, 0 bases at V and 2 bases at J, with 12 bases in the middle. Germline V gene data show CDR1 as SGDLS and CDR2 as YYNGEE. This CDR3 contains 15 residues. CDR3 protein: CASSVEGDTTYEQYF. The CDR3 region has the DNA TGTGCCAGCAGCGTAGAAGGGGACACCACCTACGAGCAGTACTTC.

This clonotype was recorded many times. The chain joins TRBV5-1 to TRBJ2-5; TRBD2 might be the D (7 bases). V was pared by 0 bases and J by 5 bases, with 14 bases between. This CDR3 contains 15 residues. Germline CDR1 and CDR2: SGHRS and YFSETQ. The CDR3 DNA sequence: TGCGCCAGCAGCTTGGATGGGGGGGCCGCGGAGACCCAGTACTTC. Translation gives CASSLDGGAAETQYF.

This clonotype appeared a few times. V and J are TRBV6-1 and TRBJ1-2; 7 positions agree with TRBD1. The germline V gene encodes CDR1 MNHNS and CDR2 SASEGT. V lost 6 bases and J lost 4; bases outside the gene matches: 8. This CDR3 comprises 14 residues. The CDR3 DNA reads TGTGCCAGCAGCCCGGGGACAGCGGGCTATGGCTACACCTTC. Its protein product is CASSPGTAGYGYTF.

This chain uses TRBV5-1 with TRBJ2-5; D remains unclear. Germline V CDR1 and CDR2: SGHRS, YFSETQ. V gave up 1 base and J gave up 1 base, with 8 bases separating them. The CDR3 length is 14 residues. CDR3 amino acids: CASSLWRTQETQYF. The CDR3 nucleotides read TGCGCCAGCAGCTTGTGGCGGACCCAAGAGACCCAGTACTTC.